Each of the 30 T cell receptor beta chains below was sequenced from the same sample in a study of shared clonotypes between healthy human individuals (dated by TCRdb to about 2020). CD8 naive samples consisted of CD45RO-negative cells that were positively selected for CCR7, yielding a CD45RA+CCR7+ population without TemRA cells. Libraries were constructed by the immunoSEQ multiplex PCR assay. TCRdb mirrors the immuneACCESS table, restricted to in-frame sequences. Some clones are absent from its copies; in checked studies, under half trace to an unresolved V gene, and the reason for the others is unknown. A total of 2 million or so clones appear in this sample, about 95% of them only once. The biggest ten clones account for around 1.1% of the sample. Sequenced input: naive CD8+ T cells sorted from blood. The label giving this sample's cell subset or site can be read as: CD45RA+CCR7+. The receptors here all came from a man aged 18 to 30 in good health.

A word on this clone: This sample includes further DNA sequences coding for the same CDR3. The V call is TRBV6-6, the J call TRBJ1-2; D gene unclear. Trimming removed 2 bases at V and 3 bases at J, with 10 bases between. Germline V CDR1 and CDR2: MNHNY, SVGAGI (reference sequence). CDR3 length equals 14 residues. The chain's CDR3 is CASSYSEGYYGYTF. As DNA, the CDR3 is TGTGCCAGCAGTTACAGCGAGGGCTACTATGGCTACACCTTC.

As regards this clone: In the same sample, other DNA sequences code for this CDR3. The V and J genes are TRBV30 and TRBJ1-6; D is undetermined. V lost 2 bases and J lost 0, with 17 bases in between. This CDR3 is built from 18 residues. The germline V gene has CDR1 GTSNPN and CDR2 SVGIG (reference sequence). The CDR3 DNA sequence: TGTGCCTGGAGTCGTTCCGCATGGCACAGCTCCTATAATTCACCCCTCCACTTT. It encodes CAWSRSAWHSSYNSPLHF.

This rearrangement joins TRBV30 to TRBJ2-3; 11 positions agree with TRBD2. The length of the CDR3 is 18 residues. Per germline, CDR1 GTSNPN and CDR2 SVGIG (reference sequence). J gave up 1 base and V 1 base, and 10 bases lay outside the gene matches. CDR3 DNA: TGTGCCTGGAGTGGAGTTAGCGGGGGGGCCCCCGGCACAGATACGCAGTATTTT. Its protein product is CAWSGVSGGAPGTDTQYF.

The CDR3 region is CASSQDSGRVSYNEQFF. CDR3 DNA: TGCGCCAGCAGCCAGGATAGCGGGAGGGTCTCCTACAATGAGCAGTTCTTC. The V call is TRBV4-3, the J call TRBJ2-1; 11 bases map to TRBD2. This CDR3 has 17 amino acids. The trim removed 3 bases at V and 0 bases at J, leaving 4 bases unmatched. Germline V lookup: CDR1 LGHNA, CDR2 YSLEER.

This rearrangement joins TRBV5-1 to TRBJ2-3; D remains ambiguous. Trimming took 3 bases from V and 6 from J, leaving 11 bases between them. This CDR3 has 13 amino acids. CDR1 is SGHRS and CDR2 is YFSETQ in the germline V gene. CDR3 sequence: CASSSGGSDTQYF. The CDR3 coding sequence is TGCGCCAGCAGCTCTGGTGGGTCCGATACGCAGTATTTT. The full variable domain, rest sourced from reference TRBV5-1 and TRBJ2-3, is KAGVTQTPRYLIKTRGQQVTLSCSPISGHRSVSWYQQTPGQGLQFLFEYFSETQRNKGNFPGRFSGRQFSNSRSEMNVSTLELGDSALYLCASSSGGSDTQYFGPGTRLTVL.

The CDR3 here is CASSFHQVPGGTGELFF. CDR3 DNA: TGCGCCAGCAGCTTTCATCAGGTTCCTGGAGGGACCGGGGAGCTGTTTTTT. V gene TRBV5-1 combines with J gene TRBJ2-2, with D possibly being TRBD2 (6 bases). The CDR3 has 17 residues. Deletions cut 2 bases from V and 5 bases from J, with 19 bases between. CDR1 and CDR2 from the germline V gene are SGHRS and YFSETQ.

As to this clone: The same CDR3 also results from other DNA sequences found in this sample. The V and J genes are TRBV5-4 and TRBJ2-7; D could derive from TRBD1 or TRBD2 (5 bases each). There are 14 residues in the CDR3. The V and J ends lost 0 bases and 3 bases respectively, with 10 bases between them. CDR1 is SGHNT, CDR2 YYREEE, per germline (reference sequence). The CDR3 here is CASSLEAGSYEQYF. CDR3 DNA sequence: TGTGCCAGCAGCTTGGAGGCAGGGAGCTACGAGCAGTACTTC.

There are a few counts of this clone. The V gene is TRBV28, the J gene TRBJ2-7; no clear D. This CDR3 spans 12 amino acids. Trimming removed 6 bases at V and 7 bases at J, with 13 bases between. CDR1 is MDHEN and CDR2 is SYDVKM in the germline V gene. The CDR3 is CASSPSDWEQYF. DNA of the CDR3: TGTGCCAGCAGCCCTTCAGATTGGGAGCAGTACTTC. The full variable domain, rest sourced from reference TRBV28 and TRBJ2-7, is DVKVTQSSRYLVKRTGEKVFLECVQDMDHENMFWYRQDPGLGLRLIYFSYDVKMKEKGDIPEGYSVSREKKERFSLILESASTNQTSMYLCASSPSDWEQYFGPGTRLTVT.

J is TRBJ2-2 and V is TRBV6-5; D ambiguous. CDR3 length equals 13 residues. V lost 0 bases, J lost 6 bases, and 5 bases lay in between. Germline V gene data show CDR1 as MNHEY and CDR2 as SVGAGI. The CDR3 region is CASSYSYAGELFF. The CDR3 coding sequence is TGTGCCAGCAGTTACTCGTACGCCGGGGAGCTGTTTTTT.

Details on this clone: Other DNA sequences within the sample encode an identical CDR3. The chain couples TRBV4-3 to TRBJ2-1; D unresolved. Per germline, CDR1 LGHNA and CDR2 YSLEER. V shed 4 bases and J shed 8 bases, with 9 bases lying between them. This CDR3 spans 12 amino acids. The CDR3: CASSLLGDEQFF. For the CDR3, the DNA is TGCGCCAGCAGCCTCTTGGGCGATGAGCAGTTCTTC.

A single count supports this clone. V is TRBV2 and J is TRBJ2-5, with TRBD1 identical over 9 bases. The V segment lost 4 bases and the J segment 5 bases; nucleotides outside the gene matches: 2. Germline V lookup: CDR1 SNHLY, CDR2 FYNNEI. The CDR3 length is 13 residues. CDR3 nucleotide sequence: TGTGCCAGCAGTGGGGACAGGGTTGAGACCCAGTACTTC. Its protein is CASSGDRVETQYF.

V is TRBV19 and J is TRBJ2-1; D is ambiguous. The CDR3 covers 13 residues. V was clipped by 3 bases and J by 3 bases, with 6 bases between them. The germline gives CDR1 LNHDA, CDR2 SQIVND (reference sequence). The chain's CDR3 is CASSILDYNEQFF. The CDR3 nucleotides are TGTGCCAGTAGTATCCTGGACTACAATGAGCAGTTCTTC.

This chain joins TRBV5-8 and TRBJ2-7, with 11 positions matching TRBD1. The V gene end was trimmed by 3 bases and the J gene end by 5 bases; junction bases not matched to a gene: 4. Germline-derived CDR1 and CDR2 are SGHTS and YDEGEE. This CDR3 contains 14 residues. The CDR3 sequence is CASSSDRGHNEQYF. In DNA form, the CDR3 reads TGTGCCAGCAGCTCGGACAGGGGGCACAACGAGCAGTACTTC.

V and J are TRBV7-6 and TRBJ2-7; 7 bases agree with TRBD2. The V segment lost 5 bases and the J segment 6 bases; nucleotides outside the gene matches: 19. This CDR3 region has 17 residues. Germline V lookup: CDR1 SGHVS, CDR2 FNYEAQ. CDR3 sequence: CASSPLVGGMQISEQYF. In DNA, the CDR3 is TGTGCCAGCAGCCCCCTGGTCGGGGGGATGCAGATAAGCGAGCAGTACTTC.

The rearrangement links TRBV5-4 to TRBJ1-6; 7 nucleotides match TRBD1. Germline values: CDR1 SGHNT, CDR2 YYREEE (reference sequence). This CDR3 is built from 14 residues. V shed 4 bases and J 13 bases; nucleotides not matched to a gene: 11. The CDR3 loop is CASSLLGGFTPLHF. The DNA for the CDR3 is TGTGCCAGCAGCCTACTAGGGGGCTTTACGCCCCTCCACTTT. The full variable domain, completed using reference TRBV5-4 and TRBJ1-6, is ETGVTQSPTHLIKTRGQQVTLRCSSQSGHNTVSWYQQALGQGPQFIFQYYREEENGRGNFPPRFSGLQFPNYSSELNVNALELDDSALYLCASSLLGGFTPLHFGNGTRLTVT.

The chain combines TRBV6-1 with TRBJ2-2; D remains unclear. Germline V gene data show CDR1 as MNHNS and CDR2 as SASEGT. The CDR3 is 14 amino acids. Trimming stripped 6 bases from V and 6 bases from J, with 14 bases between. This CDR3 reads CASREFPWAGELFF. Here the CDR3 DNA reads TGTGCCAGCAGAGAGTTTCCTTGGGCCGGGGAGCTGTTTTTT.

This rearrangement joins TRBV30 to TRBJ2-5; D might be TRBD2 (7 bases). Germline CDR1 is GTSNPN and CDR2 is SVGIG (reference sequence). This CDR3 has 16 residues. Trimming left V 2 bases short and J 5 bases short, with 21 bases between. For the CDR3, the DNA is TGTGCCTGGAGTAAGAGGGGGGGTTTGTTTCGCGAGACCCAGTACTTC. Translating gives CAWSKRGGLFRETQYF.

This chain's CDR3 is CASSVRGGTFGYTF. CDR3 sequence (DNA): TGTGCCAGTAGTGTCAGGGGGGGAACCTTCGGCTACACCTTC. The J gene is TRBJ1-2, the V gene TRBV19; 7 bases align to TRBD1. Germline assignment: CDR1 LNHDA and CDR2 SQIVND (reference sequence). This CDR3 is 14 amino acids long. V gave up 5 bases and J gave up 8 bases; unmatched junction bases: 11.

The V gene is TRBV7-6, the J gene TRBJ2-3, with TRBD1 identical over 8 bases. V lost 5 bases, J lost 1 base, and 8 bases stayed unmatched. The CDR3 spans 16 residues. The germline V gene encodes CDR1 SGHVS and CDR2 FNYEAQ. In nucleotides, the CDR3 is TGTGCCAGCAGCCGCACCGGGACAGGAGGCACAGATACGCAGTATTTT. Its translation: CASSRTGTGGTDTQYF. The complete variable domain, with remaining parts taken from reference TRBV7-6 and TRBJ2-3, reads GAGVSQSPRYKVTKRGQDVALRCDPISGHVSLYWYRQALGQGPEFLTYFNYEAQQDKSGLPNDRFSAERPEGSISTLTIQRTEQRDSAMYRCASSRTGTGGTDTQYFGPGTRLTVL.

The chain combines TRBV10-3 with TRBJ2-3; D might be TRBD2 (6 bases). Per the germline V gene, CDR1 is ENHRY and CDR2 is SYGVKD. The CDR3 length is 15 residues. Between the trimmed V and J ends, which lost 2 bases and 2 bases, there was a span of 11 bases. The CDR3 DNA sequence: TGTGCCATCAGTGAGGGAAGGGAGGCCACAGATACGCAGTATTTT. Translating it yields CAISEGREATDTQYF.

CDR3 coding DNA: TGCGCCAGCAGCCAAGATCGAGCGGGAGGCCTAGAGCAGTACTTC. Protein: CASSQDRAGGLEQYF. The J gene is TRBJ2-7, the V gene TRBV4-1; 9 nucleotides agree with TRBD2. V was pared by 0 bases and J by 7 bases, with 7 bases of the junction left unmatched. Per germline, CDR1 MGHRA and CDR2 YSYEKL. The CDR3 is 15 residues long.

This chain joins TRBV13 and TRBJ1-6, with TRBD1 as a possible D gene (6 bases). The CDR3 has 15 amino acids. The V end lost 5 bases, the J end lost 4 bases, and 12 bases lay between the germline ends. From germline, CDR1 is PRHDT and CDR2 FYEKMQ (reference sequence). CDR3 region: CASSPEGGYNSPLHF. CDR3 coding DNA: TGTGCCAGCAGCCCAGAAGGGGGTTATAATTCACCCCTCCACTTT.

The rearrangement joins TRBV2 to TRBJ2-3; 12 bases agree with TRBD2. V lost 7 bases, J lost 5 bases, and 13 bases stayed unmatched. Per germline, CDR1 SNHLY and CDR2 FYNNEI. The CDR3 has 17 residues. Here the CDR3 DNA reads TGTGCCAGCACAAGTCTGACTAGCGGGGGCAGGGTAGATACGCAGTATTTT. Its protein is CASTSLTSGGRVDTQYF.

The V and J genes are TRBV9 and TRBJ2-2; D gene uncertain. V lost 1 base and J lost 1, with 8 bases in between. The CDR3 runs to 15 residues. From germline, CDR1 is SGDLS and CDR2 YYNGEE. In DNA form, the CDR3 reads TGTGCCAGCAGCGTATTTTGGGAGAACACCGGGGAGCTGTTTTTT. This codes for CASSVFWENTGELFF.

The chain employs TRBV7-8 and TRBJ1-3; D gene unclear. This CDR3 is 15 amino acids long. Germline CDR1 is SGHVS and CDR2 is FQNEAQ. Trimming took 3 bases from V and 0 from J, leaving 9 bases between them. The CDR3 sequence: CASSLKGLSGNTIYF. DNA for the CDR3: TGTGCCAGCAGCTTGAAAGGGCTCTCTGGAAACACCATATATTTT.

The gene calls are TRBV11-2 and TRBJ2-7; D is perhaps TRBD2 (6 bases). This CDR3 contains 14 residues. Per the germline V gene, CDR1 is SGHAT and CDR2 is FQNNGV. V was shortened by 5 bases and J by 2 bases, with 13 bases between the two germline ends. CDR3 sequence: CASSLGGFTYEQYF. The CDR3 nucleotides read TGTGCCAGCAGCCTTGGGGGGTTTACCTACGAGCAGTACTTC. Together with reference TRBV11-2 and TRBJ2-7, the CDR3 gives the full variable domain: EAGVAQSPRYKIIEKRQSVAFWCNPISGHATLYWYQQILGQGPKLLIQFQNNGVVDDSQLPKDRFSAERLKGVDSTLKIQPAKLEDSAVYLCASSLGGFTYEQYFGPGTRLTVT.

J is TRBJ2-7 and V is TRBV28, with 7 bases that match TRBD1. V shed 8 bases and J 7 bases; nucleotides not matched to a gene: 14. Per germline, CDR1 MDHEN and CDR2 SYDVKM. There are 14 residues in the CDR3. CDR3 region: CASSPGQFPTEQYF. The CDR3 DNA reads TGTGCCAGCTCCCCGGGACAGTTCCCTACGGAGCAGTACTTC.

The chain couples TRBV5-6 to TRBJ1-1; D call uncertain. The V gene's germline CDR1 is SGHDT and CDR2 YYEEEE. This CDR3 region has 16 residues. V lost 2 bases, J lost 1 base, and 15 bases lay in between. CDR3 amino acids: CASSFPPWRENTEAFF. The DNA of the CDR3 is TGTGCCAGCAGCTTCCCACCCTGGCGGGAGAACACTGAAGCTTTCTTT.

This rearrangement joins TRBV14 to TRBJ2-7; D unresolved. This CDR3 region has 15 residues. V lost 0 bases and J lost 3, with 12 bases in between. Germline V gene lookup returns CDR1 SGHDN and CDR2 FVKESK. The CDR3: CASSQDLGRVYEQYF. Written as DNA, the CDR3 is TGTGCCAGCAGCCAAGATCTCGGACGGGTCTACGAGCAGTACTTC.

V is TRBV28 and J is TRBJ1-2; a weak D match, TRBD1 (5 bases). V dropped 4 bases and J dropped 0 bases, with 21 bases sitting between them. From germline, CDR1 is MDHEN and CDR2 SYDVKM. The CDR3 runs to 18 residues. The CDR3 here is CASSSPGEGEGPNYGYTF. CDR3 sequence (DNA): TGTGCCAGCAGTTCCCCTGGGGAGGGAGAGGGGCCTAACTATGGCTACACCTTC.